Listed below are T cell receptor beta chains from one sample, sequenced in a study of T-cell reconstitution after alpha-beta-depleted transplantation in children. TCRdb passed the PCR reads through MiXCR, listing each CDR3 protein once. In the table there are around 100,000 distinct CDR3 sequences, over 9% of which are singletons. This specimen was PBMCs, taken before TCRalphabeta/CD19-depleted stem cell transplant. The receptors originated from a boy younger than 10 with acute lymphoblastic leukemia, due to receive a stem cell transplant. CDR3s include the opening cysteine and the closing phenylalanine or tryptophan. D genes are given only for firm matches. Clone size is shown for a subset of rows, as once, few, many or a class of expanded clone.

CDR3 length	clone size	J gene	D gene	V gene	CDR3 DNA	CDR3 protein
15	-	TRBJ2-2	TRBD2	TRBV10-3	TGTGCCATCAGTGCGCTAGCGGGAGACGTGGGGGAGCTGTTTTTT	CAISALAGDVGELFF
15	few	TRBJ1-5	TRBD1	TRBV28	TGTGCCAGCAGTTTAGGAGGGGACAGGGATCAGCCCCAGCATTTT	CASSLGGDRDQPQHF
15	many	TRBJ1-1	-	TRBV5-1	TGCGCCAGCAGGAATGAGCTGGACAGGAACACTGAAGCTTTCTTT	CASRNELDRNTEAFF
12	few	TRBJ2-3	-	TRBV29-1	TGCAGCGTTGTCCAAGCCTCAGATACGCAGTATTTT	CSVVQASDTQYF
15	-	TRBJ1-4	-	TRBV7-8	TGTGCCAGCAGCACCCATAGTAGGGGCGGCGAAAAACTGTTTTTT	CASSTHSRGGEKLFF
16	few	TRBJ1-5	TRBD1	TRBV24-1	TGTGCCACCAGTGATGGACAGGGGGCAAGCAATCAGCCCCAGCATTTT	CATSDGQGASNQPQHF
11	-	TRBJ1-1	-	TRBV3-1	TGTGCCAGCAGCCAAGGCCTTTGGGCTTTCTTT	CASSQGLWAFF
15	many	TRBJ2-7	TRBD1	TRBV5-1	TGCGCCAGCAGCCGAAGGGACAGGGTTACATACGAGCAGTACTTC	CASSRRDRVTYEQYF
14	-	TRBJ1-3	TRBD1	TRBV5-1	TGCGCCAGCAGTCAACAGGGGAGCGGAAACACCATATATTTT	CASSQQGSGNTIYF
14	-	TRBJ2-7	-	TRBV7-9	TGTGCCAGCAGCTTACACAGCAATTTGTACGAGCAGTACTTC	CASSLHSNLYEQYF
11	few	TRBJ2-1	-	TRBV20-1	TGCAGTGCTAGACCGGCGGTTGAGCAGTTCTTC	CSARPAVEQFF
14	-	TRBJ1-5	-	TRBV25-1	TGTGCCAGCAGTGATACGGGGGGCAAACAGCCCCAGCATTTT	CASSDTGGKQPQHF
16	many	TRBJ2-3	TRBD2	TRBV5-1	TGCGCCAGCAGCCGAGGGACTACTACAGTCACAGATACGCAGTATTTT	CASSRGTTTVTDTQYF
14	-	TRBJ1-6	-	TRBV6-1	TGTGCCAGCAACCCGACGGGGATTCGTTCACCCCTCCACTTT	CASNPTGIRSPLHF
14	-	TRBJ1-4	-	TRBV2	TGTGCCAGCAAAAAGGGGTCAACTAATGAAAAACTGTTTTTT	CASKKGSTNEKLFF
8	-	TRBJ2-7	-	TRBV27	TGTGCCAGCCACGAGCAGTACTTC	CASHEQYF
14	few	TRBJ2-5	TRBD2	TRBV13	TGTGCCAGCAGCTCAATAGCGGGAGCAGAGACCCAGTACTTC	CASSSIAGAETQYF
14	few	TRBJ2-1	TRBD2	TRBV20-1	TGCAGTGCTAGGGGGGGGAGGTCCTACAATGAGCAGTTCTTC	CSARGGRSYNEQFF
13	many	TRBJ2-5	-	TRBV4-1	TGCGCCAGCAGCCAAGACAGGAGCGAGACCCAGTACTTC	CASSQDRSETQYF
13	few	TRBJ1-2	-	TRBV20-1	TGCAGTGCTAGAGATACGGGGGCTGGTGGCTACACCTTC	CSARDTGAGGYTF
16	-	TRBJ1-1	-	TRBV5-1	TGCGCCAGCAGCTTGGTGCAGGCACAGGGAATCACTGAAGCTTTCTTT	CASSLVQAQGITEAFF
14	many	TRBJ2-2	-	TRBV6-1	TGTGCCAGCAGTGAACGGGAAAACACCGGGGAGCTGTTTTTT	CASSERENTGELFF
13	-	TRBJ1-1	-	TRBV5-1	TGCGCCAGCAGCTCACGGGTGGGCACTGAAGCTTTCTTT	CASSSRVGTEAFF
13	-	TRBJ2-1	TRBD2	TRBV30	TGTGCCTGGTCGACTAGCGGAAGTGATGAGCAGTTCTTC	CAWSTSGSDEQFF
15	-	TRBJ2-3	-	TRBV5-1	TGCGCCAGCAGCTCGACGGGACTTTCAACAGATACGCAGTATTTT	CASSSTGLSTDTQYF
16	-	TRBJ2-1	TRBD2	TRBV9	TGTGCCAGCAGCGCCGGGAGACTAGCGGGAGGGGATGAGCAGTTCTTC	CASSAGRLAGGDEQFF
14	few	TRBJ2-7	TRBD1	TRBV29-1	TGCAGCGTTGACTGCAGGGGGTCTTTCTACGAGCAGTACTTC	CSVDCRGSFYEQYF
16	-	TRBJ2-1	-	TRBV18	TGTGCCAGCTCAAACAGGGGGGGGAGCTCCTACAATGAGCAGTTCTTC	CASSNRGGSSYNEQFF
15	-	TRBJ2-1	-	TRBV29-1	TGCAGCGTTGCAACCCGGACCGCCTCCTACAATGAGCAGTTCTTC	CSVATRTASYNEQFF
16	few	TRBJ2-6	-	TRBV7-9	TGTGCCAGCAGCACACCAGGGCTCTCTGGGGCCAACGTCCTGACTTTC	CASSTPGLSGANVLTF
15	few	TRBJ2-1	-	TRBV2	TGTGCCAGCAGTGAATCCGCCGTCTCCTACAATGAGCAGTTCTTC	CASSESAVSYNEQFF
13	-	TRBJ2-7	-	TRBV5-1	TGCGCCAGCAGCTGGAGCGTTTCCTACGAGCAGTACTTC	CASSWSVSYEQYF
13	many	TRBJ1-1	-	TRBV6-6	TGTGCCAGCAGTTACCGGGACCGCCTTGAAGCTTTCTTT	CASSYRDRLEAFF
12	few	TRBJ2-3	-	TRBV7-9	TGTGCCGTAGTAACAGCCCTAGATACGCAGTATTTT	CAVVTALDTQYF
16	many	TRBJ2-1	TRBD2	TRBV20-1	TGCAGTGCTAGCAGCCCTGGACTAGCGGTGGCGAATGAGCAGTTCTTC	CSASSPGLAVANEQFF
15	many	TRBJ1-2	TRBD1	TRBV12-5	TGTGCTAGTGGTCCCGACCTGACAGGGAGGCGAGGCTACACCTTC	CASGPDLTGRRGYTF
11	few	TRBJ2-7	-	TRBV20-1	TGCCACCGGCAGAGGAACTACGAGCAGTACTTC	CHRQRNYEQYF
15	-	TRBJ2-7	-	TRBV7-8	TGTGCCAGCAGCGGGCGGGACTCCGACTCCTACGAGCAGTACTTC	CASSGRDSDSYEQYF
13	few	TRBJ1-1	TRBD1	TRBV5-1	TGCGCCAGCAGAGCTCAGGGGGCCACTGAAGCTTTCTTT	CASRAQGATEAFF
19	few	TRBJ2-7	TRBD2	TRBV4-1	TGCGCCAGCAGCCAAGAGGACGGGACTAGCGGGAGTTATTTCCACGAGCAGTACTTC	CASSQEDGTSGSYFHEQYF
14	few	TRBJ2-7	-	TRBV27	TGTGCCAGCAGTTTCCGGGACGGCTCCTACGAGCAGTACTTC	CASSFRDGSYEQYF
14	few	TRBJ1-2	-	TRBV20-1	TGCAGTGCTACCACGACAACCGCCAACTATGGCTACACCTTC	CSATTTTANYGYTF
14	few	TRBJ2-2	TRBD2	TRBV5-1	TGCGCCAGCAGTCTGGCGGGAGAAACCGGGGAGCTGTTTTTT	CASSLAGETGELFF
17	-	TRBJ2-4	TRBD1	TRBV5-1	TGCGCCAGCAGCTCAAACGTAGCCGGGGGACAGGGTAACATTCAGTACTTC	CASSSNVAGGQGNIQYF
15	many	TRBJ2-1	-	TRBV5-1	TGCGCCAGCAGCTTGGCCGGACCGGCCTACAATGAGCAGTTCTTC	CASSLAGPAYNEQFF
16	-	TRBJ2-7	TRBD2	TRBV11-1	TGTGCCAGCAGCTTAGGTTCCCTAGCGGGAGCCTACGAGCAGTACTTC	CASSLGSLAGAYEQYF
14	-	TRBJ2-1	-	TRBV5-5	TGTGCCAGCAGTTACAGCCCGGACGGGGGTGAGCAGTTCTTC	CASSYSPDGGEQFF
19	-	TRBJ2-3	-	TRBV5-1	TGCGCCAGCAGCTTGACAGGGGAGGCACTTTTCCGAGATACAGATACGCAGTATTTT	CASSLTGEALFRDTDTQYF
15	many	TRBJ1-3	-	TRBV7-9	TGTGCCAGCATCCGAGTCAGCGACTCTGGAAACACCATATATTTT	CASIRVSDSGNTIYF
15	-	TRBJ1-1	TRBD1	TRBV28	TGTGCCAGCAGTCCCCGGACAGGGAGGAGGACTGAAGCTTTCTTT	CASSPRTGRRTEAFF
15	few	TRBJ1-2	-	TRBV5-1	TGCGCCAGCAGCTTCGAGGGCGGGAACCGACCCGCAGTCACCTTC	CASSFEGGNRPAVTF
15	few	TRBJ2-3	TRBD2	TRBV24-1	TGTGCCACCAGTGAACGGGAGGCTGGAACAGATACGCAGTATTTT	CATSEREAGTDTQYF
15	-	TRBJ2-2	-	TRBV3-1	TGTGCCACCTGCCAAGACCCCCCTAGGTCCGGGGAGCTGTTTTTT	CATCQDPPRSGELFF
12	many	TRBJ2-3	-	TRBV18	TGTGCCAGCTCACCGGGCACGGATACGCAGTATTTT	CASSPGTDTQYF
13	many	TRBJ2-3	TRBD2	TRBV12-3/TRBV12-4	TGTGCCAGCAGTCCGGGAGGGGGAGATACGCAGTATTTT	CASSPGGGDTQYF
15	few	TRBJ2-3	-	TRBV4-1	TGCGCCAGCAGCCAAGAAGGTATAGGGCCCGATGCGCAGTATTTT	CASSQEGIGPDAQYF
12	few	TRBJ2-3	-	TRBV11-2	TGTGCCAGCACCTCTGGTTGGCACCAGCAGTATTTT	CASTSGWHQQYF
15	few	TRBJ2-7	-	TRBV4-1	TGCGCCAGCAGCCGAGCACAACCCGACGGCTACGAGCAGTACTTC	CASSRAQPDGYEQYF
16	many	TRBJ2-1	-	TRBV7-8	TGTGCCAGCAGCTCACGAGTGGGGGTTTGGGACAATGAGCAGTTCTTC	CASSSRVGVWDNEQFF